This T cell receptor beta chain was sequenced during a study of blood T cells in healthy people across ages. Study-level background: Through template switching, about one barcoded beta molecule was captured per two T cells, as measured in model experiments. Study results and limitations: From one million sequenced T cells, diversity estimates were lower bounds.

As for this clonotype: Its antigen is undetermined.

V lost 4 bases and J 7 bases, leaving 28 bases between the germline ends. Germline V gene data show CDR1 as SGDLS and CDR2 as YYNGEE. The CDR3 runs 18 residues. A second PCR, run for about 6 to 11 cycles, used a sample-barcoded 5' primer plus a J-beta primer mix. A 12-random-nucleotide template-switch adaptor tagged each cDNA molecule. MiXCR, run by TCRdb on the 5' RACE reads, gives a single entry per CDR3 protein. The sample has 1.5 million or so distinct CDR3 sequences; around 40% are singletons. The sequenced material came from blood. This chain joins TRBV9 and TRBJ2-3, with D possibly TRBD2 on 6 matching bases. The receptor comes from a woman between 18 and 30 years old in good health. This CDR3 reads CASSTRENILGRYYTQYF. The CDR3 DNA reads TGTGCCAGCAGCACCCGGGAGAATATCCTAGGACGATATTATACGCAGTATTTT. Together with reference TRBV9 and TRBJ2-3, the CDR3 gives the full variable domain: DSGVTQTPKHLITATGQRVTLRCSPRSGDLSVYWYQQSLDQGLQFLIQYYNGEERAKGNILERFSAQQFPDLHSELNLSSLELGDSALYFCASSTRENILGRYYTQYFGPGTRLTVL.